This paragraph reports one T cell receptor (beta chain). The sample originates from a study of blood T cell repertoires in COVID-19. Generated by immunoSEQ multiplex PCR, the TCRdb table keeps only in-frame clones and is missing some. The sample comprises about 180,000 clones, about 79% of which are singletons, and about 25% rests with the top ten. The TCR was taken from a woman aged 65 to 85 with acute or convalescent COVID-19. The specimen was peripheral blood.

The CDR3 nucleotides read TGTGCCTGGAGTAGAGCGGGACTTCCCGGGGAGCTGTTTTTT. The encoded protein is CAWSRAGLPGELFF. The chain links TRBV30 to TRBJ2-2, with 7 bases fitting TRBD2. Per germline, CDR1 GTSNPN and CDR2 SVGIG (reference sequence). Trimming cost V 2 bases and J 6 bases; bases outside gene matches: 6. The CDR3 extends over 14 amino acids. Variable domain in full (rest from reference TRBV30 and TRBJ2-2): SQTIHQWPATLVQPVGSPLSLECTVEGTSNPNLYWYRQAAGRGLQLLFYSVGIGQISSEVPQNLSASRPQDRQFILSSKKLLLSDSGFYLCAWSRAGLPGELFFGEGSRLTVL.